This T cell receptor beta chain comes out of a study of PD-1 blockade in classical Hodgkin lymphoma (TCRdb year 2020). Notes on the research overall: The study used TCR beta sequencing and CyTOF to define a peripheral blood immune signature of response to PD-1 blockade in classical Hodgkin lymphoma.

The meaning of the sample's time point label: newly diagnosed, previously untreated cHL patient sample. Magnetic negative selection with a Miltenyi CD8+ T cell isolation kit was used to purify CD8+ T cells from thawed PBMCs. As a comparison group for the relapsed/refractory trial patients, PBMCs from patients with newly diagnosed, previously untreated classical Hodgkin lymphoma were sequenced. After peripheral blood was drawn into 8 mL Vacutainer Cell Preparation Tubes, PBMCs were isolated by centrifugation and then cryopreserved. Purified CD4+ and CD8+ fractions were prepared only for cases with an additional available PBMC sample. Magnetically labelled cells were removed on LS columns in a quadroMACS separator, and the flow-through was retained as the purified fraction. CDR1 MDHEN and CDR2 SYDVKM were looked up in the germline V gene. The CDR3 has 15 amino acids, counting the end cysteine and phenylalanine. The read is trimmed to its CDR3 DNA, 45 bases read in frame from base 1. Germline trimming: 3 bases from V, 5 bases from J; junction bases outside gene matches: 9.

The Qiagen DNeasy kit was used to extract genomic DNA from unsorted PBMCs and from the negatively selected CD4+ and CD8+ fractions. Using primers that anneal to V and J segments, immunoSEQ multiplex PCR amplified the TCR beta CDR3 regions. Amplification bias was minimized using a synthetic immune receptor repertoire, and residual bias was removed computationally after sequencing. Per the original workflow: Repertoire diversity was quantified as the Shannon entropy index using custom Python scripts. Unsorted, CD4+ and CD8+ repertoires were examined separately, except in combined analyses, for which CD4+ and CD8+ sequences were merged in silico. TCRdb retrieved this table from immuneACCESS and kept in-frame rearrangements only. Not all clones are present; in checked studies, unresolved V genes account for under half, and no reason is known for the remainder. V, J and clone size were drawn from that table, and D and trimming were deduced from the DNA. A total of about 3,200 clones appear in this sample, around 70% of them only once. The ten largest clonotypes hold 20% to 25% of the sample.

Remarks on this clone: There is no known antigen for this receptor. No quality values exist for individual bases; no much larger clone is one base distant.

General study outcomes and caveats: The study was limited to a single clinical trial cohort, and causes of repertoire differences, possibly disease activity or prior therapy, remained undefined. Newly diagnosed patients were reported to have lower baseline TCR diversity than healthy donors, and relapsed/refractory patients were reported to have lower baseline TCR diversity still.

Sample: CD8+ T cells from blood. The chain links TRBV28 with TRBJ2-7; 8 nucleotides in the junction match TRBD2. The receptor comes from a human donor with classical Hodgkin lymphoma. The CDR3 here reads CASSFVPGGRNEQYF. The nucleotide sequence is TGTGCCAGCAGTTTTGTACCGGGAGGGCGGAACGAGCAGTACTTC.